This T cell receptor (beta chain) derives from a study of OX40 agonist ivuxolimab in advanced cancers. Only in-frame clones appear in the TCRdb table, and some are missing; sequencing was by immunoSEQ multiplex PCR. The table has 35,000 to 50,000 clones, about 93% seen once. CDR1 and CDR2 from the germline V gene are MNHEY and SVGAGI. The CDR3 runs 15 residues. Trimming left V 7 bases short and J 6 bases short, with 21 bases between. This clone was picked up one time. The J gene is TRBJ1-2, the V gene TRBV6-5; D may be TRBD1 (5 bases). This TCR was recovered from an adult with an advanced solid tumor such as melanoma, head and neck, liver or kidney cancer. This material consisted of CD4+ or CD8+ T cells sorted from blood, taken in a trial of the OX40 agonist ivuxolimab. CDR3 nucleotide sequence: TGTGCCAGCAAGGGGCTTGGGTTGAGGGAGGATGGCTACACCTTC. It translates to CASKGLGLREDGYTF.